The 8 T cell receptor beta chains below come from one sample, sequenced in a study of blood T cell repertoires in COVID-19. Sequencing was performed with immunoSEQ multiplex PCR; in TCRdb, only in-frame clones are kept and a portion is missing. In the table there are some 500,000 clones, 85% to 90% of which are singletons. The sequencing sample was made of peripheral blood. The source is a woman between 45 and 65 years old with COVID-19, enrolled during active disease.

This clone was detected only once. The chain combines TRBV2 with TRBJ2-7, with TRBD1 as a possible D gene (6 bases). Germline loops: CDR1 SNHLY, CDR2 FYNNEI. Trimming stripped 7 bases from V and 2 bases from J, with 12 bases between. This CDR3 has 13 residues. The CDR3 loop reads CASTTDRAYEQYF. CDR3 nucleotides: TGTGCCAGCACCACGGACAGAGCCTACGAGCAGTACTTC.

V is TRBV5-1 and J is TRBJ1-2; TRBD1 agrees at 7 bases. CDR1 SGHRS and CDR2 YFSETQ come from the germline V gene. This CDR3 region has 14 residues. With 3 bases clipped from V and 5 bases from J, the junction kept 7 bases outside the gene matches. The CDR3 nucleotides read TGCGCCAGCAGCTCGGAACAGGGGTTTTATGGCTACACCTTC. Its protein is CASSSEQGFYGYTF.

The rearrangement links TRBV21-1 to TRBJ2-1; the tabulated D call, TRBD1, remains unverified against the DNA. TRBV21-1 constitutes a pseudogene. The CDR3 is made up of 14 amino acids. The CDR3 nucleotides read TGTGCCAGCAGCACCCGGGACAGGGGGAATGAGCAGTTCTTC. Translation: CASSTRDRGNEQFF.

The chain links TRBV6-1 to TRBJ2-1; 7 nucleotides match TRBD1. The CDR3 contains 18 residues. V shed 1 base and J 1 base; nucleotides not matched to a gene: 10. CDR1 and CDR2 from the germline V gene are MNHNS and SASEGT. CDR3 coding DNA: TGTGCCAGCAGTGAAGTCTCGACAGGGACCTTATCCTACAATGAGCAGTTCTTC. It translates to CASSEVSTGTLSYNEQFF.

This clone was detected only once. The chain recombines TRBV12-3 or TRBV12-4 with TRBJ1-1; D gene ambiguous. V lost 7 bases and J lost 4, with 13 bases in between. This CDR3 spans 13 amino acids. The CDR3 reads CASTLEAPTEAFF. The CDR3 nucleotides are TGTGCCAGCACCTTGGAGGCCCCCACTGAAGCTTTCTTT.

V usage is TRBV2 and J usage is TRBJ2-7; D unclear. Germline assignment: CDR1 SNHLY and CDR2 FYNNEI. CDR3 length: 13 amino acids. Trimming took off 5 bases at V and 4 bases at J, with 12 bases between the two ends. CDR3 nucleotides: TGTGCCAGCAGTCTCCCTTATAGTTACGAGCAGTACTTC. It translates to CASSLPYSYEQYF.

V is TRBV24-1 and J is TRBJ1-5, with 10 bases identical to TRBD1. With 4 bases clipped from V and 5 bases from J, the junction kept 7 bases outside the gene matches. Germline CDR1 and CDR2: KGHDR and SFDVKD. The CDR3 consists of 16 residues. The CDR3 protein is CATSDSGTGEDQPQHF. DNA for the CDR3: TGTGCCACCAGTGACTCCGGGACAGGGGAGGATCAGCCCCAGCATTTT.

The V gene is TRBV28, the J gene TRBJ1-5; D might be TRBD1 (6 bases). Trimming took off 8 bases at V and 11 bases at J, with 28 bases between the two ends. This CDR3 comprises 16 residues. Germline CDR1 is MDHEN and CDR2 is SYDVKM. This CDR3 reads CASGGATGAGTLSQHF. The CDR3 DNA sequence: TGTGCCAGCGGGGGCGCCACCGGGGCCGGAACCTTATCCCAGCATTTT.